This TCR beta chain comes out of a study of T cells in Graves' hyperthyroidism and ophthalmopathy. Amplification of TCR beta CDR3 regions used RNA as the template. The primer set for the first-round RT-PCR of the TCR CDR3 was HTBI. TCRdb re-analysed the multiplex PCR reads in MiXCR, keeping a single row per CDR3 protein. The sample comprises more than 500,000 distinct CDR3 sequences, roughly 15% of which are singletons, and roughly 29% rests with the top ten. This clonotype was recorded at least ten times. It was uncontrolled infection, other autoimmune disease, pregnancy or lactation that excluded patients. V dropped 2 bases and J dropped 7; count of bases not matched to a gene: 8. Germline V gene lookup returns CDR1 ENHRY and CDR2 SYGVKD. The CDR3 covers 18 residues.

The V gene is TRBV10-3, the J gene TRBJ2-2; 15 nucleotides line up with TRBD2. The sequence was obtained from a woman in her thirties with Graves' ophthalmopathy. Sequenced input: blood. CDR3 region: CAISEPTGLAGGNGELFF. CDR3 in DNA: TGTGCCATCAGTGAGCCGACCGGACTAGCGGGAGGGAACGGGGAGCTGTTTTTT.